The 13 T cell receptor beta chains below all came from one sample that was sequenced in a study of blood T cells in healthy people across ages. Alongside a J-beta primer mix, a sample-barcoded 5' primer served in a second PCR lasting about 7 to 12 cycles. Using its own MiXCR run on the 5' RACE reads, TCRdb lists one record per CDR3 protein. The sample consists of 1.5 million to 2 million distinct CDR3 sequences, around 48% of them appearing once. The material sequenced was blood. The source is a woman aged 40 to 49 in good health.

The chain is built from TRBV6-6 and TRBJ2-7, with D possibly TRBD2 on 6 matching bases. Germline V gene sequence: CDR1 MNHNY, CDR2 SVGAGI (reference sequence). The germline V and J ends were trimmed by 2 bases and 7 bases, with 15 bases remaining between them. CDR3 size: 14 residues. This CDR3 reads CASSYRDSWEEQYF. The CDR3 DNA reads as TGTGCCAGCAGTTACCGGGACTCCTGGGAAGAGCAGTACTTC.

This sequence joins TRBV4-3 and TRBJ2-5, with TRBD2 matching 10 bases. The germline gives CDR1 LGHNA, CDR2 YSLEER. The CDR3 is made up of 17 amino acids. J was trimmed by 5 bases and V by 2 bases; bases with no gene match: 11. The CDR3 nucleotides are TGCGCCAGCAGCCAACCTAGCGGGGGTTCGTTAGGGGAGACCCAGTACTTC. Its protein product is CASSQPSGGSLGETQYF.

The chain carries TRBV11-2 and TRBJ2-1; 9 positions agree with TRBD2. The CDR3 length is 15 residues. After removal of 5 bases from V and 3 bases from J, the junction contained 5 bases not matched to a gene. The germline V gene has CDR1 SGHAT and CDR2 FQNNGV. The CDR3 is CASSTASGVYNEQFF. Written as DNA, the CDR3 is TGTGCCAGCAGCACCGCTAGCGGGGTCTACAATGAGCAGTTCTTC. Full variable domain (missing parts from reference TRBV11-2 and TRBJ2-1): EAGVAQSPRYKIIEKRQSVAFWCNPISGHATLYWYQQILGQGPKLLIQFQNNGVVDDSQLPKDRFSAERLKGVDSTLKIQPAKLEDSAVYLCASSTASGVYNEQFFGPGTRLTVL.

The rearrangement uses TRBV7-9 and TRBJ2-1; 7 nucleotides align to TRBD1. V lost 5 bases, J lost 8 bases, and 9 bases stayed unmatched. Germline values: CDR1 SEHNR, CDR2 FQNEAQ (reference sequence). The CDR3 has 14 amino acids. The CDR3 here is CASSVGQGVDEQFF. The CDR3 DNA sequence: TGTGCCAGCAGCGTCGGGCAGGGGGTGGATGAGCAGTTCTTC.

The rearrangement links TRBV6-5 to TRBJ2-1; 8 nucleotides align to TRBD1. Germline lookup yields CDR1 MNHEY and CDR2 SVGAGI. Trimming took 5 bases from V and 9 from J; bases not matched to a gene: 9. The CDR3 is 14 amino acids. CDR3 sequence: CASSARTGGSEQFF. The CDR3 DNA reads TGTGCCAGCAGTGCCCGTACAGGGGGATCTGAGCAGTTCTTC.

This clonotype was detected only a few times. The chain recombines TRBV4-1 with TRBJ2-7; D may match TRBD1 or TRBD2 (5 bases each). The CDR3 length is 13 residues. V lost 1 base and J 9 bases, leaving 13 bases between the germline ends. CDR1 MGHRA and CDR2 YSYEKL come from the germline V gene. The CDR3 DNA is TGCGCCAGCAGCCAAGTCGGGGTTGGGGGGCAGTACTTC. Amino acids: CASSQVGVGGQYF.

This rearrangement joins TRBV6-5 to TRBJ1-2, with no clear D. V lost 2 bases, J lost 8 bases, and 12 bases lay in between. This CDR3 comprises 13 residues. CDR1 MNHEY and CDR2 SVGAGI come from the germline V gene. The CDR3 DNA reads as TGTGCCAGCAGTTACAACGTAGGGAGCGGCTACACCTTC. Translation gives CASSYNVGSGYTF.

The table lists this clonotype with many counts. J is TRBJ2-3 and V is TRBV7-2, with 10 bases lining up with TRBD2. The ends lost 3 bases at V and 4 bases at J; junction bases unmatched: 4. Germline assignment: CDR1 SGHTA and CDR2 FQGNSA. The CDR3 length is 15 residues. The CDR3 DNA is TGTGCCAGCAGCTTCGCTAGCGGGGGATCAGATACGCAGTATTTT. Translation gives CASSFASGGSDTQYF.

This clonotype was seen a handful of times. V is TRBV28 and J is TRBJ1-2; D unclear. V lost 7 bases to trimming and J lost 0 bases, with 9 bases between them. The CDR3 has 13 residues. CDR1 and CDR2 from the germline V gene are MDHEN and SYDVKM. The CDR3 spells CASIRGTNYGYTF. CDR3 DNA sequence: TGTGCCAGCATTAGAGGAACTAACTATGGCTACACCTTC.

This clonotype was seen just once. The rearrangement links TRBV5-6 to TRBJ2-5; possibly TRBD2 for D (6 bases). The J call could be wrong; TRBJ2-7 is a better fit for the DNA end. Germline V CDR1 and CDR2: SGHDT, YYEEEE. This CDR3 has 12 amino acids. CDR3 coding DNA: TGTGCCAGCAACAGGAGGGGAACCGAGCAGTACTTC. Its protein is CASNRRGTEQYF.

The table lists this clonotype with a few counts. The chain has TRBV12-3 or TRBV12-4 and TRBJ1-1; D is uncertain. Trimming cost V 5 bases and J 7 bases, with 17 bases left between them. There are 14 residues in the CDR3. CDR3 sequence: CASSPRAGVSEAFF. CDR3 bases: TGTGCCAGCAGTCCCCGGGCGGGTGTAAGTGAAGCTTTCTTT.

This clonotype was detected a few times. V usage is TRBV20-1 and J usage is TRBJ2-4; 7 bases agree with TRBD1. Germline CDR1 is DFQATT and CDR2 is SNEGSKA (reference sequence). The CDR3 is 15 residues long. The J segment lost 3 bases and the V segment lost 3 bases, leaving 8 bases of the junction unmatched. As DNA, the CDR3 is TGCAGTGCTAGCCCCACAGGGGCTGTCAAAAACATTCAGTACTTC. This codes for CSASPTGAVKNIQYF.

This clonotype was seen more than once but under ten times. The CDR3 bases are TGTGCCAGCAGTTACTATCCCTCGCCTGGGGACGAGCAGTACTTC. Residues: CASSYYPSPGDEQYF. The chain uses TRBV6-5 and TRBJ2-7; no reliable D call. Trimming took off 1 base at V and 5 bases at J, with 15 bases between the two ends. CDR3 length: 15 amino acids. Per the germline V gene, CDR1 is MNHEY and CDR2 is SVGAGI.